Listed below are T cell receptor beta chains from one sample, sequenced in a study of T cell repertoires in aging, cancer and after chemotherapy. TCRdb processed the multiplex PCR reads anew with MiXCR; each CDR3 protein has one entry. The table shows over 1,500 distinct CDR3 sequences, with about 32% occurring only once. Sequenced input: blood. These receptors were taken from a human donor with a blood cancer. CDR3s include the opening cysteine and the closing phenylalanine or tryptophan. The D gene is left open where the match is weak. Clone size is stated in some rows and not others, as once, few, many or a class when expanded.

size	V	D	J	DNA	CDR3
few	TRBV6-1	NA	TRBJ1-1	TGTGCCAGCAGTGACCTTTCTGGGGGTATGAACACTGAAGCTTTCTTT	CASSDLSGGMNTEAFF
medium-sized	TRBV29-1	NA	TRBJ1-4	TGCAGCTTTCAAGGGGATTCTAATGAAAAACTGTTTTTT	CSFQGDSNEKLFF
medium-sized	TRBV10-3	NA	TRBJ2-7	TGTGCCATCAGTGAGTCGAGGGGGGGCTCTTACGAGCAGTACTTC	CAISESRGGSYEQYF
few	TRBV18	TRBD1	TRBJ1-3	TGTGCCAGCTCCCCGCCGGGACAGAGCCTCCCTGGAAACACCATATATTTT	CASSPPGQSLPGNTIYF
NA	TRBV7-6	NA	TRBJ1-6	TGTGCCAGCAGCTCAGAGGGGGGCCATAATTCACCCCTCCACTTT	CASSSEGGHNSPLHF
NA	TRBV7-9	NA	TRBJ2-3	TGTGCCAGCAGCTTACTTTTGCCACGGGCAGATACGCAGTATTTT	CASSLLLPRADTQYF
NA	TRBV18	NA	TRBJ1-3	TGTGCCAGCTCATGGGATAGTGGCTCTGGAAACACCATATATTTT	CASSWDSGSGNTIYF
NA	TRBV23-1	NA	TRBJ2-7	TGCGCCAGCAGTCACCTAGGGGTGGCCTACGAGCAGTACTTC	CASSHLGVAYEQYF
medium-sized	TRBV6-5	TRBD1	TRBJ2-7	TGTGCCAGCAGTTACTCCGGGACAGGGGGGTACGAGCAGTACTTC	CASSYSGTGGYEQYF
large	TRBV6-5	NA	TRBJ2-7	TGTGCCAGCAGTCCCGAAAGGAAGGGCTCCTACGAGCAGTACTTC	CASSPERKGSYEQYF
NA	TRBV19	NA	TRBJ1-2	TGTGCCAGTAGTCCAACACGAGATAATCCTGGCTACACCTTC	CASSPTRDNPGYTF
NA	TRBV18	TRBD1	TRBJ1-6	TGTGCCAGCTCACCTCGGGACAGGGATTCACCCCTCCACTTT	CASSPRDRDSPLHF
large	TRBV30	NA	TRBJ1-2	TGTGCCTGGAGCAATAACATTCCAAACTATGGCTACACCTTC	CAWSNNIPNYGYTF
NA	TRBV5-4	TRBD1	TRBJ1-1	TGTGCCAGCAGCGCGGGACAGGGGGCGTACACTGAAGCTTTCTTT	CASSAGQGAYTEAFF
NA	TRBV5-1	NA	TRBJ2-1	TGCGCCAGCAGCTTGGCGGCAGGGACGGTCAATGAGCAGTTCTTC	CASSLAAGTVNEQFF
NA	TRBV24-1	NA	TRBJ1-5	TGTGCCACCAGTGCGGCAGGAAACAATCAGCCCCAGCATTTT	CATSAAGNNQPQHF
NA	TRBV18	NA	TRBJ1-2	TGTGCCAGCTCACCGGGGCGTTCGGGGCTGGGGAACTATGGCTACACCTTC	CASSPGRSGLGNYGYTF
once	TRBV6-2/TRBV6-3	NA	TRBJ2-7	TGTGCCAGCAGTCACTCCTACGAGCAGTACTTC	CASSHSYEQYF
NA	TRBV24-1	NA	TRBJ2-1	TGTGCCACCAGTGACCGCTCTGCTGATTCCTACAATGAGCAGTTCTTC	CATSDRSADSYNEQFF
NA	TRBV5-6	NA	TRBJ2-7	TGTGCCAGCAGCTTTCCAGGCGGCTACGAGCAGTACTTC	CASSFPGGYEQYF
medium-sized	TRBV5-4	NA	TRBJ1-2	TGTGCCAGCAGCTTGGATGGCGTAGGCGGCTACACCTTC	CASSLDGVGGYTF
few	TRBV27	NA	TRBJ1-1	TGTGCCAGCAGTTTATCAAGCGCGACAGGTCTTACGTGGGACACTGAAGCTTTCTTT	CASSLSSATGLTWDTEAFF
medium-sized	TRBV19	TRBD2	TRBJ2-1	TGTGCCAGTAGTATGACTAGCGGGGACCACAATGAGCAGTTCTTC	CASSMTSGDHNEQFF
NA	TRBV27	NA	TRBJ1-2	TGTGCCAGCACCCCTTATACAGGACAAACCCTTCCGTTCTATGGCTACACCTTC	CASTPYTGQTLPFYGYTF
few	TRBV20-1	NA	TRBJ2-7	TGCAGTGCTAGGGATAGGGGCCACGAGCAGTACTTC	CSARDRGHEQYF
NA	TRBV7-6	NA	TRBJ2-1	TGTGCCAGCAGCTCCCCCGGGCCGGGGTACAATGAGCAGTTCTTC	CASSSPGPGYNEQFF
once	TRBV6-5	TRBD1	TRBJ2-6	TGTGCCAGCAGTCTCCTAGGGGACAGGGGGTTTGGGGCCAACGTCCTGACTTTC	CASSLLGDRGFGANVLTF
NA	TRBV6-5	NA	TRBJ2-1	TGTGCCAGCAGTTTTCCCGGGATTGTGCCGTGGGATGAGCAGTTCTTC	CASSFPGIVPWDEQFF
NA	TRBV19	NA	TRBJ1-5	TGTGCCAGTAGTGGGGGGGGTCAGCCCCAGCATTTT	CASSGGGQPQHF
NA	TRBV30	NA	TRBJ1-1	TGTGCCTGGGGCCACAGGAACACTGAAGCTTTCTTT	CAWGHRNTEAFF
medium-sized	TRBV18	NA	TRBJ1-6	TGTGCCAGCTCATCCGTGGACGGAGTTCCTTCACCCCTCCACTTT	CASSSVDGVPSPLHF
NA	TRBV20-1	NA	TRBJ1-2	TGCAGTGCGCAAGGCCCGGGTGGTATCCGCTACACCTTC	CSAQGPGGIRYTF
few	TRBV5-5	NA	TRBJ1-2	TGTGCCAGCAGCTCTGCAGGGTTCCGCGTCGATGGCTACACCTTC	CASSSAGFRVDGYTF
large	TRBV19	TRBD1	TRBJ1-5	TGTGCCAGTCAGGGGGGACAGGGCGGCAATCAGCCCCAGCATTTT	CASQGGQGGNQPQHF
NA	TRBV6-1	TRBD1	TRBJ1-5	TGTGCCAGCAGTCCGGAGGGGGCGCGTAATCAGCCCCAGCATTTT	CASSPEGARNQPQHF
NA	TRBV18	NA	TRBJ2-7	TGTGCCAGCTCACCACAGGACCCCTACGAGCAGTACTTC	CASSPQDPYEQYF
few	TRBV20-1	NA	TRBJ2-1	TGCAGTGCTAGAGATTTGGGGGGCAATGAGCAGTTCTTC	CSARDLGGNEQFF
NA	TRBV6-1	TRBD1	TRBJ1-3	TGTGCCAGCAACGACAGGGGGTCTGGAAACACCATATATTTT	CASNDRGSGNTIYF
NA	TRBV28	NA	TRBJ2-7	TGTGCCAGCAGTTTAGTCAGGGGTCGGGAGCAGTACTTC	CASSLVRGREQYF
NA	TRBV6-1	TRBD1	TRBJ2-2	TGTGCCAGCAGCAGGACAGGGGGCGACACCGGGGAGCTGTTTTTT	CASSRTGGDTGELFF
NA	TRBV23-1	NA	TRBJ1-2	TGCGCCACCCCTATCGCAGCTAACTATGGCTACACCTTC	CATPIAANYGYTF
few	TRBV10-1	NA	TRBJ1-1	TGCGCCAGCAGTGAGTCGTACAATACCGCTGAAGCTTTCTTT	CASSESYNTAEAFF
once	TRBV5-1	TRBD1	TRBJ2-2	TGCGCCAGCAGCTACACCGGGACAGCGAACACCGGGGAGCTGTTTTTT	CASSYTGTANTGELFF
NA	TRBV5-5	TRBD1	TRBJ2-5	TGTGCCAGCAGCCTCATCCGAAGGACAGGAGGAGAGACCCAGTACTTC	CASSLIRRTGGETQYF
few	TRBV10-3	NA	TRBJ1-5	TGTGCCATCAGTGAGTTTGGAGCTTTTGAGCAGCCCCAGCATTTT	CAISEFGAFEQPQHF
NA	TRBV12-3/TRBV12-4	TRBD2	TRBJ2-2	TGTGCCAGCAGTTTATTAGCGGGGGGGAAGGTCGGGGAGCTGTTTTTT	CASSLLAGGKVGELFF
NA	TRBV5-4	NA	TRBJ2-2	TGTGCCAGCAGCCCGAGGAGGACCCGGACCTTCGGGGAGCTGTTTTTT	CASSPRRTRTFGELFF
NA	TRBV6-1	NA	TRBJ1-2	TGTGCCAGCAGCCTAGGACGGCACGGCTATGGCTACACCTTC	CASSLGRHGYGYTF
large	TRBV29-1	NA	TRBJ2-3	TGCAGCGGGCGATTGGGTAGCACAGATACGCAGTATTTT	CSGRLGSTDTQYF
NA	TRBV27	NA	TRBJ1-1	TGTGCCAGCAGTTCCCCCCCCTCGGACGGAATAGGGAACACTGAAGCTTTCTTT	CASSSPPSDGIGNTEAFF
NA	TRBV13	NA	TRBJ2-3	TGTGCCAGCAGCTTGGGGCGGGGCGCTAGCACAGATACGCAGTATTTT	CASSLGRGASTDTQYF
NA	TRBV29-1	NA	TRBJ1-2	TGCAGCTCTCATCAGGGACATGGCTACACCTTC	CSSHQGHGYTF
NA	TRBV19	TRBD1	TRBJ2-7	TGTGCCAGTAGCCCGGGACAGGGGGCTAAATACGAGCAGTACTTC	CASSPGQGAKYEQYF
large	TRBV29-1	TRBD1	TRBJ1-4	TGCAGCGTTAAGCGAGGGACAGGGAGTGAAAAACTGTTTTTT	CSVKRGTGSEKLFF
NA	TRBV5-1	NA	TRBJ1-3	TGCGCCAGCAGCTTGGCTCTGGGTTCTGGAAACACCATATATTTT	CASSLALGSGNTIYF
NA	TRBV2	TRBD1	TRBJ1-6	TGTGCCAGCAGTGAACGGCAGGGGGCTAGTTCACCCCTCCACTTT	CASSERQGASSPLHF
once	TRBV19	NA	TRBJ2-3	TGTGCCACTCTCCCCCTCGCGGGGAGCACAGATACGCAGTATTTT	CATLPLAGSTDTQYF